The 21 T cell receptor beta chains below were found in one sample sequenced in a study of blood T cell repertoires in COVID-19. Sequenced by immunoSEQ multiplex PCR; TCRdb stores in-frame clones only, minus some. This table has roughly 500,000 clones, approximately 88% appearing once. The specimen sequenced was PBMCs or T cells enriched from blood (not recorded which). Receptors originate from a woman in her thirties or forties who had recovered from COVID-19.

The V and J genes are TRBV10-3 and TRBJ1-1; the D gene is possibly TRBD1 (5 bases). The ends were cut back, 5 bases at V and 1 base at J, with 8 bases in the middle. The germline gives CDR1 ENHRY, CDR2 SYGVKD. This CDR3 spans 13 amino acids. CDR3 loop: CAISQTENTEAFF. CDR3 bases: TGTGCCATCAGTCAGACAGAGAACACTGAAGCTTTCTTT.

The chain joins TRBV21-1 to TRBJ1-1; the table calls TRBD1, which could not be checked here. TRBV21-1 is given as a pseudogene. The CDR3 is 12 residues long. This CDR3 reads CASKYAGTEAFF. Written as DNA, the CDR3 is TGTGCCTCTAAATACGCAGGAACTGAAGCTTTCTTT.

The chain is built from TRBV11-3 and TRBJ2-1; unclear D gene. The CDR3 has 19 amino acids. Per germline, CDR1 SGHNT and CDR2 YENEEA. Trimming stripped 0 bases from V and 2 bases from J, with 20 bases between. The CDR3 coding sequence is TGTGCCAGCAGCTTAGATGGGTTGGGCCGTGCCCTAACCTACAATGAGCAGTTCTTC. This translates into CASSLDGLGRALTYNEQFF.

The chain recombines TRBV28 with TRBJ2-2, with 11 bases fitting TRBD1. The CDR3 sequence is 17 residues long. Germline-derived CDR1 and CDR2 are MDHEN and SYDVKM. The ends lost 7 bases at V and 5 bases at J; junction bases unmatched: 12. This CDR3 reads CASNFGQGAVETGELFF. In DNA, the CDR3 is TGTGCCAGCAATTTCGGACAGGGGGCGGTGGAGACCGGGGAGCTGTTTTTT.

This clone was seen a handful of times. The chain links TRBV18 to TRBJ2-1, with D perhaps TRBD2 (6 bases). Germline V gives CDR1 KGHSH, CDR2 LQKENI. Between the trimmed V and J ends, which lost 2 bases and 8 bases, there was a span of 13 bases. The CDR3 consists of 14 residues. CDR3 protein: CASSPYTSSDEQFF. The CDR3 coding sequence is TGTGCCAGCTCACCATATACTAGCAGCGATGAGCAGTTCTTC.

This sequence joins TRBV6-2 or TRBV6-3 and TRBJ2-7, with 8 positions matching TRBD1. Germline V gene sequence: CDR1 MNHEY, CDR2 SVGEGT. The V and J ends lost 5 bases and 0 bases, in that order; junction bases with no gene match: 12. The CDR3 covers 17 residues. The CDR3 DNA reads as TGTGCCAGCAGTGTACCTCCGGGACAGGTGAGCTCCTACGAGCAGTACTTC. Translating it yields CASSVPPGQVSSYEQYF.

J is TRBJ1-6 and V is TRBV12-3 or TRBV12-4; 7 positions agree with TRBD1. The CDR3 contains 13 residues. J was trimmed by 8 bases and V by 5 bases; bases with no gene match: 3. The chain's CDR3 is CASSQGEHSPLHF. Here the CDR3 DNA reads TGTGCCAGCAGTCAGGGGGAGCATTCACCCCTCCACTTT.

This CDR3 is CASSLGGSGRYNEQFF. The CDR3 nucleotides read TGTGCCAGCAGCTTAGGTGGGAGCGGGAGATACAATGAGCAGTTCTTC. This rearrangement joins TRBV11-2 to TRBJ2-1; 8 nucleotides line up with TRBD2. The CDR3 runs 16 residues. CDR1 and CDR2 (germline): SGHAT, FQNNGV. The V gene end was trimmed by 1 base and the J gene end by 4 bases; junction bases not matched to a gene: 6.

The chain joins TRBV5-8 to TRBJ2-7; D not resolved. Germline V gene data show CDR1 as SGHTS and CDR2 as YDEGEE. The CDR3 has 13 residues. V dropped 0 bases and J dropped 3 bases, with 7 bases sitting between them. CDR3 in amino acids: CASSLGLNYEQYF. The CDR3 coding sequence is TGTGCCAGCAGCTTGGGGCTGAACTACGAGCAGTACTTC.

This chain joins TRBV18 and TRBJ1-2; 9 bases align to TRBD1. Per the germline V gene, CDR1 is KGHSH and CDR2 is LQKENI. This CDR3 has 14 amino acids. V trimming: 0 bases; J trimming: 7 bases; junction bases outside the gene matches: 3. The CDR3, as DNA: TGTGCCAGCTCACCACCGAACAGGGGGCTTGGCTACACCTTC. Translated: CASSPPNRGLGYTF.

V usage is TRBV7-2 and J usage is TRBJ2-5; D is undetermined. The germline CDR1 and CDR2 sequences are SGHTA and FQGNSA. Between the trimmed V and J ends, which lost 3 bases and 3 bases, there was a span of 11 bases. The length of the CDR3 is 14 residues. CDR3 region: CASSFFVAEETQYF. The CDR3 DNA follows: TGTGCCAGCAGCTTTTTTGTTGCGGAAGAGACCCAGTACTTC.

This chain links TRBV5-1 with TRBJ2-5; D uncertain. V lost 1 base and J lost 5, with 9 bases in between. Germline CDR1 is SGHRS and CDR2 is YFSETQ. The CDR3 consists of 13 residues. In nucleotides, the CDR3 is TGCGCCAGCAGCTTGACAGATTTCGAGACCCAGTACTTC. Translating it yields CASSLTDFETQYF.

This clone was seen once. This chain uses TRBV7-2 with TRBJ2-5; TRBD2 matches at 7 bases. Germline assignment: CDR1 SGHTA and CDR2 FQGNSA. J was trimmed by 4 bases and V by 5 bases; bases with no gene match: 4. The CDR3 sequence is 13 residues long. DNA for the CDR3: TGTGCCAGCAGCAAACCGGGGGGAGAGACCCAGTACTTC. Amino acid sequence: CASSKPGGETQYF.

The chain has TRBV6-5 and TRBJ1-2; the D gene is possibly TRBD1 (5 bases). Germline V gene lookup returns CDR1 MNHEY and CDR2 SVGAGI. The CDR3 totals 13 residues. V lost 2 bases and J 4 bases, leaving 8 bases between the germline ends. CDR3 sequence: CASSYRQFYGYTF. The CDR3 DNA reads TGTGCCAGCAGTTACCGACAGTTCTATGGCTACACCTTC.

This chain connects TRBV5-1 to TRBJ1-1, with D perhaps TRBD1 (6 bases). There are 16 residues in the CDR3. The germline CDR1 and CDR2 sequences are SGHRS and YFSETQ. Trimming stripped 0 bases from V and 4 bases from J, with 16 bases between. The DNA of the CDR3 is TGCGCCAGCAGCTTGGGAACAGGGCCAACCGGCACTGAAGCTTTCTTT. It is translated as CASSLGTGPTGTEAFF.

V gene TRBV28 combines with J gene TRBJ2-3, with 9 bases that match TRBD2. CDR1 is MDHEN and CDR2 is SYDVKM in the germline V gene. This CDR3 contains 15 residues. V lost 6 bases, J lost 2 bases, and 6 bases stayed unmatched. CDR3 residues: CASSLTSGHTDTQYF. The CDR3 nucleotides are TGTGCCAGCAGCCTGACTAGCGGCCACACAGATACGCAGTATTTT.

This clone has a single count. In DNA form, the CDR3 reads TGCGCCAGCAGCCAAGCCCGGCGGGAGACCCAGTACTTC. It encodes CASSQARRETQYF. The J gene is TRBJ2-5, the V gene TRBV4-3; D remains unclear. Germline loops: CDR1 LGHNA, CDR2 YSLEER. V was trimmed by 1 base and J by 5 bases, leaving 8 bases between them. This CDR3 is 13 amino acids long.

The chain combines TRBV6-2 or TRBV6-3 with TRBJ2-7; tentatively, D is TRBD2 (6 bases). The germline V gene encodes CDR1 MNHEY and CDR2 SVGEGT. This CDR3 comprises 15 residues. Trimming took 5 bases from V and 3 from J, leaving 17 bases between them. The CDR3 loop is CASSLDVGAGYEQYF. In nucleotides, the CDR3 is TGTGCCAGCAGTCTGGACGTTGGAGCGGGCTACGAGCAGTACTTC.

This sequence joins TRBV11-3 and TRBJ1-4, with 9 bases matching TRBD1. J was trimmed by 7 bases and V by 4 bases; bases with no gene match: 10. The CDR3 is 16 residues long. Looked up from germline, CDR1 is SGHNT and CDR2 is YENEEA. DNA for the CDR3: TGTGCCAGCAGCTCGTTCTTGACAGGGGGGAGTGAAAAACTGTTTTTT. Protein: CASSSFLTGGSEKLFF.

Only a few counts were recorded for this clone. The CDR3 bases are TGTGCCAGCAGTTCCGCCGTGAGGGAGGAGCAGTACTTC. Its translation is CASSSAVREEQYF. This chain uses TRBV12-3 or TRBV12-4 with TRBJ2-7, with a weak D call TRBD2 (5 bases). This CDR3 is built from 13 residues. V dropped 4 bases and J dropped 7 bases, with 14 bases sitting between them.

CDR3 nucleotide sequence: TGCGCCAGCAGCCAAGATCCCGGTAGCGGGAGTCGGGATGAGCAGTTCTTC. Protein sequence: CASSQDPGSGSRDEQFF. V and J are TRBV4-1 and TRBJ2-1; 9 nucleotides line up with TRBD2. This CDR3 is 17 amino acids long. Germline V gives CDR1 MGHRA, CDR2 YSYEKL. V gave up 0 bases and J gave up 8 bases; unmatched junction bases: 11.